The 13 T cell receptor beta chains listed next were all sequenced from one sample in a study of persistence of HIV-infected CD4 T cells. This was the immunoSEQ version 4 assay in survey mode. The method was immunoSEQ multiplex PCR; TCRdb's version includes in-frame clones alone and lacks a portion of them. Of 37,000 or so clones listed, approximately 80% are singletons. Their recognized antigens are unknown. Stimulation used around 9.1 ug/mL lysate from CMV-infected fibroblasts. Sorted nonresponding memory CD4+ T cells were CD40L-negative, CD69-negative, CD45RO-high. The input for sequencing was CD4+ T cells sorted from PBMCs after approximately 19-hour stimulation, taken from a patient who received antiretroviral therapy. The receptors come from an adult man with HIV who was CMV-seropositive.

This clone was recorded only once. This rearrangement joins TRBV19 to TRBJ2-6, with D perhaps assigned TRBD1 or TRBD2 (5 bases each). Trimming cost V 2 bases and J 1 base, with 9 bases left between them. CDR1 is LNHDA, CDR2 SQIVND, per germline (reference sequence). The length of the CDR3 is 16 residues. CDR3 loop: CASSITGGSGANVLTF. The CDR3 DNA follows: TGTGCCAGTAGTATAACAGGAGGTTCTGGGGCCAACGTCCTGACTTTC. Drawing the rest from reference TRBV19 and TRBJ2-6, the complete variable domain is DGGITQSPKYLFRKEGQNVTLSCEQNLNHDAMYWYRQDPGQGLRLIYYSQIVNDFQKGDIAEGYSVSREKKESFPLTVTSAQKNPTAFYLCASSITGGSGANVLTFGAGSRLTVL.

This chain joins TRBV6-5 and TRBJ1-2, with 10 bases that match TRBD1. The germline V gene has CDR1 MNHEY and CDR2 SVGAGI. The CDR3 contains 15 residues. The ends lost 5 bases at V and 7 bases at J; junction bases unmatched: 10. CDR3 bases: TGTGCCAGCAGTCACCCTCGACAGGGGGCGCGTGGCTACACCTTC. Its protein is CASSHPRQGARGYTF.

The gene calls are TRBV10-2 and TRBJ2-1; 7 positions agree with TRBD1. The V gene end was trimmed by 6 bases and the J gene end by 4 bases; junction bases not matched to a gene: 9. CDR1 and CDR2 (germline): WSHSY, SAAADI. CDR3 length: 15 amino acids. The CDR3 here is CASREGGLGYNEQFF. As DNA, the CDR3 is TGCGCCAGCAGGGAAGGGGGCCTGGGGTACAATGAGCAGTTCTTC.

V is TRBV4-2 and J is TRBJ2-7; 13 bases fit TRBD2. V shed 1 base and J 2 bases; nucleotides not matched to a gene: 5. CDR3 length equals 17 residues. CDR1 and CDR2 (germline): LGHNA, YNFKEQ. This CDR3 is CASSQGTSGGRTYEQYF. The CDR3 DNA sequence: TGTGCCAGCAGCCAAGGGACTAGCGGGGGAAGAACCTACGAGCAGTACTTC.

This clone was counted once. The chain employs TRBV21-1 and TRBJ1-2; TRBD1 reflects the table's D call only, with no check against the DNA. TRBV21-1 counts as a pseudogene. The CDR3 is 17 residues long. CDR3 nucleotides: TGTGCCAGCAGCAATTTGGACAGCCCGCTCAGAGGCGGAGGCTACACCTTC. Protein product: CASSNLDSPLRGGGYTF.

The chain combines TRBV2 with TRBJ2-7, with 7 bases that match TRBD1. CDR1 is SNHLY, CDR2 FYNNEI, per germline. Trimming cost V 6 bases and J 2 bases; bases outside gene matches: 7. The CDR3 length is 14 residues. The CDR3, as DNA: TGTGCCAGCAGCTTAGAAGGGGGCCCCTACGAGCAGTACTTC. The encoded protein is CASSLEGGPYEQYF.

In its sample, this clone was seen a few times. The chain uses TRBV4-1 and TRBJ2-4; weak D call: TRBD2 (5 bases). Germline V gene data show CDR1 as MGHRA and CDR2 as YSYEKL. The CDR3 length is 15 residues. Trimming took off 4 bases at V and 3 bases at J, with 13 bases between the two ends. CDR3 sequence (DNA): TGCGCCAGCAGCCCGAGGGAATTTGGCAAAAACATTCAGTACTTC. Translated, it gives CASSPREFGKNIQYF.

The rearrangement uses TRBV5-5 and TRBJ2-3; TRBD1 agrees at 8 bases. CDR3 length: 15 amino acids. The ends lost 3 bases at V and 4 bases at J; junction bases unmatched: 7. Germline-derived CDR1 and CDR2 are SGHKS and YYEKEE (reference sequence). The DNA for the CDR3 is TGTGCCAGCAGCTCCCACAGGGGGAACGCAGATACGCAGTATTTT. Translating gives CASSSHRGNADTQYF.

The chain has TRBV18 and TRBJ2-1; unclear D gene. V lost 1 base and J lost 7, with 8 bases in between. Germline V gene sequence: CDR1 KGHSH, CDR2 LQKENI. The CDR3 totals 13 residues. The CDR3 is CASSPQRDNEQFF. CDR3 DNA: TGTGCCAGCTCACCACAAAGGGATAATGAGCAGTTCTTC.

The gene calls are TRBV12-3 or TRBV12-4 and TRBJ1-2; 9 nucleotides align to TRBD1. There are 13 residues in the CDR3. Trimming cost V 5 bases and J 7 bases; bases outside gene matches: 5. CDR3 sequence (DNA): TGTGCCAGCAGTCTACAGGGGGCTCTTGGCTACACCTTC. Translating gives CASSLQGALGYTF.

This clone appeared a few times. The chain links TRBV7-9 to TRBJ1-2; maybe TRBD1 (5 bases). There are 16 residues in the CDR3. Germline V gene sequence: CDR1 SEHNR, CDR2 FQNEAQ (reference sequence). Trimming left V 1 base short and J 1 base short, with 13 bases between. The DNA of the CDR3 is TGTGCCAGCAGCTTAGGGGCTCAGGGTTTTAACTATGGCTACACCTTC. As protein: CASSLGAQGFNYGYTF.

This chain joins TRBV5-1 and TRBJ1-2, with D uncertain. Trimming stripped 0 bases from V and 8 bases from J, with 14 bases between. Germline CDR1 SGHRS, CDR2 YFSETQ. The length of the CDR3 is 14 residues. The CDR3 reads CASSLAGETEGYTF. The CDR3 DNA is TGCGCCAGCAGCTTGGCCGGGGAGACGGAAGGCTACACCTTC.

The chain is built from TRBV7-2 and TRBJ1-4, with D possibly TRBD1 on 6 matching bases. The CDR3 covers 14 residues. Trimming took 1 base from V and 10 from J, leaving 13 bases between them. Germline V gene data show CDR1 as SGHTA and CDR2 as FQGNSA. The CDR3 DNA sequence: TGTGCCAGCAGCTTAGGGGGGCCAGCCCGAAAACTGTTTTTT. Translating it yields CASSLGGPARKLFF.